Below are 4 T cell receptor beta chains sequenced from a single sample in a study of shared clonotypes between healthy human individuals. TCRdb's copy holds only in-frame clones and misses some; the assay was immunoSEQ multiplex PCR. This sample has approximately 1.5 million clones, with approximately 98.5% found just once. The sample was naive CD4+ T cells sorted from blood. Subset noted: CD45RA+ positively selected. The receptor set was obtained from a man aged 25-45 years in good health.

The V and J genes are TRBV4-1 and TRBJ2-3, with 7 bases lining up with TRBD2. The junction had 11 bases not matched to a gene; V was cut back by 5 bases and J by 0 bases. The length of the CDR3 is 17 residues. Germline CDR1 reads MGHRA; CDR2 reads YSYEKL. The DNA for the CDR3 is TGCGCCAGCAGCGAACCTTATAGGGGAGGGAGCACAGATACGCAGTATTTT. Translated: CASSEPYRGGSTDTQYF.

This chain joins TRBV28 and TRBJ1-1; no clear D gene. Trimming shortened V by 3 bases and J by 7 bases, and 12 bases separated the two germline ends. Germline assignment: CDR1 MDHEN and CDR2 SYDVKM. This CDR3 contains 13 residues. The CDR3 protein is CASSFKPRGEAFF. The DNA for the CDR3 is TGTGCCAGCAGTTTTAAACCCCGGGGTGAAGCTTTCTTT.

This clone was seen just once. This chain links TRBV7-2 with TRBJ2-3, with unresolved D. The germline gives CDR1 SGHTA, CDR2 FQGNSA. Trimming removed 6 bases at V and 6 bases at J, with 7 bases between. This CDR3 comprises 11 residues. The CDR3 loop is CASRATDTQYF. The CDR3 bases are TGTGCCAGCAGGGCAACGGATACGCAGTATTTT.

CDR3 in amino acids: CASSLLRDRNEQYF. The CDR3 nucleotides read TGTGCCAGCAGCTTGTTGCGGGACCGGAACGAGCAGTACTTC. The V and J genes are TRBV5-4 and TRBJ2-7; TRBD2 is a possible D gene (6 bases). Germline CDR1 and CDR2: SGHNT and YYREEE (reference sequence). V was pared by 1 base and J by 5 bases, with 13 bases between. The CDR3 consists of 14 residues.